This TCR beta chain was captured in a study of cytomegalovirus exposure and HLA in healthy donors. Across the study: There were tens of millions of unique TCRs (from HLA-typed donors) in an early data release. Study-level points and caveats: Analyses of presence and absence presupposed an approximately uniform sequencing depth across donors. There were around 160 TCR beta chains listed as cytomegalovirus-associated. Some highly shared sequence variants likely arose as a pipeline artifact.

Turning to this clone: What it binds is not known.

Vbeta (60) and Jbeta (13) primers were used in the PCR. TCRdb keeps only in-frame clones here, not all; method: immunoSEQ multiplex PCR. The data contain approximately 120,000 clones, about 80% of them seen just once; the ten biggest clones take up 12%. J was trimmed by 4 bases and V by 0 bases; bases with no gene match: 5. Germline lookup yields CDR1 LGHNA and CDR2 YNFKEQ. The length of the CDR3 is 15 residues. The V gene is TRBV4-2, the J gene TRBJ2-7, with TRBD2 matching over 8 bases. Source material: PBMCs. The sequence derives from a woman aged 35 to 49 in good health and CMV-seropositive. CDR3 region: CASSQDWGLVYEQYF. CDR3 nucleotide sequence: TGTGCCAGCAGCCAAGATTGGGGACTAGTATACGAGCAGTACTTC.